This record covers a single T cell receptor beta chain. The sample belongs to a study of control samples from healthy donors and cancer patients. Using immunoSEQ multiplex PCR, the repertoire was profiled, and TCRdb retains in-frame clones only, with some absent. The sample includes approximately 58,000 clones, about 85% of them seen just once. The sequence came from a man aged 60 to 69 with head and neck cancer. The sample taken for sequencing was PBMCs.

CDR3: CASRWTGAYEQYF. The CDR3 DNA reads as TGTGCCAGCAGATGGACAGGGGCCTACGAGCAGTACTTC. The V and J genes are TRBV6-5 and TRBJ2-7; 9 nucleotides agree with TRBD1. V shed 6 bases and J 2 bases; nucleotides not matched to a gene: 2. The CDR3 extends over 13 amino acids. Germline V gene sequence: CDR1 MNHEY, CDR2 SVGAGI.